This record concerns one T cell receptor beta chain sequence. The entry originates in a study of T cell responses to AZD1222 COVID-19 vaccine. The method was immunoSEQ multiplex PCR; TCRdb's version includes in-frame clones alone and lacks a portion of them. The sample contains about 140,000 clones, around 84% of which appear only once. The CDR3 has 18 amino acids. The V gene's germline CDR1 is MDHEN and CDR2 SYDVKM. V lost 3 bases and J 7 bases, leaving 24 bases between the germline ends. The input for sequencing was peripheral blood, taken 28 days after the second AZD1222 dose. The TCR sequence derives from an adult who received the AZD1222 COVID-19 vaccine. The rearrangement joins TRBV28 to TRBJ1-4; D uncertain. The DNA for the CDR3 is TGTGCCAGCAGTTTTTCTTTTGCCGAGCCATGGGCCGGTGAAAAACTGTTTTTT. This encodes CASSFSFAEPWAGEKLFF.